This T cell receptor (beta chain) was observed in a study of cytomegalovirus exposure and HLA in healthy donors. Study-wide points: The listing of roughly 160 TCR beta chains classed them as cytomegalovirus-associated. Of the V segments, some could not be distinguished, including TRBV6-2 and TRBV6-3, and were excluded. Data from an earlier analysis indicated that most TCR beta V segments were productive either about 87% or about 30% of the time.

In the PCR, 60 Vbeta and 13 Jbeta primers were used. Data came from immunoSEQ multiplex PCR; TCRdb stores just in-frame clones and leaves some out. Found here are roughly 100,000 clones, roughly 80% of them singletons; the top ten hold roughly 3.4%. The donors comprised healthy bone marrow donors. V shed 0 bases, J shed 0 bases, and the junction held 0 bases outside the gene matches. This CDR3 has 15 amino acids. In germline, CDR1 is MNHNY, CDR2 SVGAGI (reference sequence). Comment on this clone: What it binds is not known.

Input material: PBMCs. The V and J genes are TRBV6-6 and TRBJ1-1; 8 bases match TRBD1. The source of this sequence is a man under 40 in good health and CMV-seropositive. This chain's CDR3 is CASSYSTGVNTEAFF. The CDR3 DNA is TGTGCCAGCAGTTACTCGACAGGGGTGAACACTGAAGCTTTCTTT.